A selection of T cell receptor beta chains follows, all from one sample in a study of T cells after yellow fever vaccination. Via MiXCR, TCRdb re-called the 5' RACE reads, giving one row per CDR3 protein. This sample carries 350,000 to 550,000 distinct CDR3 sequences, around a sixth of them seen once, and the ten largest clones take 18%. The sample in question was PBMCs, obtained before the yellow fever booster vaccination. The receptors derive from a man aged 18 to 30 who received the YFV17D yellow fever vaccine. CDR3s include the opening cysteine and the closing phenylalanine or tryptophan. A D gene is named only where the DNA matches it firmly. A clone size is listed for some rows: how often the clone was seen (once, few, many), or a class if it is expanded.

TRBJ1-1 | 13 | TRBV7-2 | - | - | CASSPWWNTEAFF | TGTGCCAGCAGCCCCTGGTGGAACACTGAAGCTTTCTTT
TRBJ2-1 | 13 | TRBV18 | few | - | CASSPGWNPEQFF | TGTGCCAGCTCTCCTGGGTGGAATCCTGAGCAGTTCTTC
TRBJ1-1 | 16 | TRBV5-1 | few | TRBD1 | CASSPRGWGRGTEAFF | TGCGCCAGCAGCCCCAGGGGGTGGGGGCGCGGCACTGAAGCTTTCTTT
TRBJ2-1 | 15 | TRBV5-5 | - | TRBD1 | CASSLNNRGYNEQFF | TGTGCCAGCAGCTTGAACAACAGGGGTTACAATGAGCAGTTCTTC
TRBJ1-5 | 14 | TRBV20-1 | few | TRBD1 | CSAQDRGIGQPQHF | TGCAGTGCGCAGGACAGGGGAATTGGTCAGCCCCAGCATTTT
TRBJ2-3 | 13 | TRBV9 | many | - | CASSVGPTDTQYF | TGTGCCAGCAGCGTAGGTCCGACAGATACGCAGTATTTT
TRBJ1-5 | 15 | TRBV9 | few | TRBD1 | CASSGPGTENQPQHF | TGTGCCAGCAGCGGGCCCGGGACAGAGAATCAGCCCCAGCATTTT
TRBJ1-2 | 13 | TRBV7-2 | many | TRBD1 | CASSRDRNYGYTF | TGTGCCAGCAGCCGGGACAGAAACTATGGCTACACCTTC
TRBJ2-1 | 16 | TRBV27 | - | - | CASSLSPGTTYNEQFF | TGTGCCAGCAGTTTATCCCCCGGGACAACATACAATGAGCAGTTCTTC
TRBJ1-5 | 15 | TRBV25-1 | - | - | CASSETGSSNQPQHF | TGTGCCAGCAGTGAAACGGGAAGTAGCAATCAGCCCCAGCATTTT
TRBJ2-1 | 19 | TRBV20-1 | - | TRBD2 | CSAEAGTSGGAFPYNEQFF | TGCAGTGCGGAGGCCGGGACTAGCGGGGGGGCATTCCCCTACAATGAGCAGTTCTTC
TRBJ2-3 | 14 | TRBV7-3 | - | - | CASSLLGAADTQYF | TGTGCCAGCAGCCTGCTTGGTGCGGCAGATACGCAGTATTTT
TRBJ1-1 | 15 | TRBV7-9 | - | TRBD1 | CASSLSRQGNTEAFF | TGTGCCAGCAGCTTAAGCCGACAGGGGAACACTGAAGCTTTCTTT
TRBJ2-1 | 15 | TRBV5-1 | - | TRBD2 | CASSLMTSGYNEQFF | TGCGCCAGCAGCTTGATGACTAGCGGCTACAATGAGCAGTTCTTC
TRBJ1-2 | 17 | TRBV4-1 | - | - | CASSQDLGGLEDYGYTF | TGCGCCAGCAGCCAGGATTTAGGGGGGCTGGAGGACTATGGCTACACCTTC
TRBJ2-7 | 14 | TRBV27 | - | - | CASSDWDKAYEQYF | TGTGCCAGCAGTGACTGGGACAAAGCCTACGAGCAGTACTTC
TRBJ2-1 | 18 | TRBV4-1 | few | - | CASSQDNWSPAAVDEQFF | TGCGCCAGCAGCCAAGATAACTGGTCTCCAGCGGCGGTAGATGAGCAGTTCTTC